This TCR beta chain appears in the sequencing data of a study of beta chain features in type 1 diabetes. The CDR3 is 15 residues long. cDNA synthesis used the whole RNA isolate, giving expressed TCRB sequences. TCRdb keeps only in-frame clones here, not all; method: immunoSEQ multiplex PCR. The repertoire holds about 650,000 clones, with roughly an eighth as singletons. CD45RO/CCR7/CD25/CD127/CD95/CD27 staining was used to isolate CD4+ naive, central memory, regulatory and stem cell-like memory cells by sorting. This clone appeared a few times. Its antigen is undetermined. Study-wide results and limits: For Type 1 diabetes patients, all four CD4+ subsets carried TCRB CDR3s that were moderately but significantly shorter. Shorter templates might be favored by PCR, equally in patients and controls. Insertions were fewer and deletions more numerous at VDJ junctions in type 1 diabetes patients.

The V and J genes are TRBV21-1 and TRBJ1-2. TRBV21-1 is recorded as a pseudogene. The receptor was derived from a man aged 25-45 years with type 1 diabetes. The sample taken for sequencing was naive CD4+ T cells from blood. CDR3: CASSKEGRDNYGYTF. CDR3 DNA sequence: TGTGCCAGCAGCAAAGAAGGGAGGGATAACTATGGCTACACCTTC.